This record concerns one TCR beta chain sequence. Its matching antigen is unknown. Trimming removed 2 bases from V and 3 bases from J, with 5 bases in between. Germline V lookup: CDR1 LNHDA, CDR2 SQIVND (reference sequence). This CDR3 comprises 13 residues. This entry is derived from a study of response to subunit inactivated influenza vaccine. Study-level results: With each seasonal influenza vaccination, the authors suggested, few new T cells are recruited.

In TCRdb, the RT-PCR reads were re-called with MiXCR into one record per CDR3 protein. The sample holds under 750,000 distinct CDR3 sequences, over 9.5% seen once. The chain employs TRBV19 and TRBJ1-5; no clear D gene. The source material was PBMCs from blood, sampled on the day of vaccination. The receptor was isolated from a middle-aged man who received an inactivated influenza vaccine. The CDR3 here is CASSIYTNQPQHF. The DNA for the CDR3 is TGTGCCAGTAGTATATATACCAATCAGCCCCAGCATTTT.